What follows is one T cell receptor (beta chain) and its context. Its antigen has not been determined. No per-base quality is available; no much larger clone lies one base away. These data are taken from a study of blood T cell repertoires in COVID-19 (dated by TCRdb to the early 2020s). For context, the study as a whole: The collaborator samples originated in the United States, Italy and Spain and spanned the acute and convalescent phases of COVID-19. The prospective study material was composed of cDNA or gDNA derived from T cells, B-cell-depleted T cells, or PBMCs. The dataset comprised deeply sampled blood TCRbeta repertoires from subjects exposed to, actively infected with, or recovered from COVID-19. Where available, HLA class I and class II types were taken from metadata supplied by the sample provider and were not determined by assay-based typing. A de-identified subject ID, COVID-19 status, age in years and sex were almost always included in the sample metadata. Samples were obtained from the ongoing ImmuneRACE study (first 160 participants) and from about 1,300 subjects provided by 6 global collaborators. A freely available public database, intended as a resource for researchers studying the immune response to SARS-CoV-2, is where the repertoires were released.

Participants in the prospective study were aged roughly 18 to 90 years, lived in under 30 United States geographic areas, and enrolled through a virtual design. In the prospective study, participants were assigned to cohorts based on the clinical history participants reported in a screening survey and a study questionnaire. For ImmuneRACE Cohort 3, a participant was defined as recovered based on two consecutive negative NP/OP PCR tests, clearance by a healthcare professional, or resolution of symptoms. In the prospective study, mobile phlebotomists collected whole blood, serum and a nasopharyngeal or oropharyngeal swab from each participant. Over an approximately 2-month period, participants in the prospective study had the option of providing additional blood draws and questionnaires. Blood samples from the prospective study were shipped frozen or at room temperature prior to DNA extraction. Study-wide conclusions, independent of this receptor: The quantity of clinical and demographic metadata differed by source and by participant and was supplied without curation.

The immunoSEQ Assay, a bias-controlled multiplex PCR, was used to amplify TCRbeta CDR3 regions from genomic DNA. As for how the authors treated the data: The number of nucleated cells in each sample was estimated from the amplification of reference gene primers within the assay. To quantify the absolute abundance of each unique TCRbeta CDR3 rearrangement, sequence reads were collapsed and filtered. For each sample, productive Simpson clonality was calculated by taking the square root of Simpson's diversity index across productive rearrangements. Imported from immuneACCESS, the table was reduced by TCRdb to in-frame sequences with V and J called. These copies leave out some clones; in studies compared against another copy, an unresolved V gene accounts for under half, and the cause of the remainder is not known. The V and J calls and the clone size are those of that table, but D and trimming were determined from the DNA. Within this sample are 200,000 or so clones, with about four fifths of them counted one time only. The ten largest clonotypes hold 6.5% to 9.5% of the sample.

The trim is 2 bases for V and 0 bases for J, with a gap of 6 bases between the germline ends. In the germline V gene, CDR1 corresponds to SGHRS and CDR2 to YFSETQ. Measured from the cysteine to the phenylalanine, the CDR3 is 15 residues long. Only the CDR3 part of the read is kept: 45 bases, read in frame from the first base. Source material: PBMCs or T cells enriched from blood (not recorded which). In this chain, TRBV5-1 is recombined with TRBJ1-6, with no confidently assigned D gene. The sequence was collected from a man aged 35 to 55 who had recovered from COVID-19. The CDR3 region has the sequence CASSLTGSYNSPLHF. The nucleotide sequence is given as TGCGCCAGCAGCTTAACCGGCTCCTATAATTCACCCCTCCACTTT.